This T cell receptor beta chain was sequenced in a study of T cells in Graves' hyperthyroidism and ophthalmopathy. Among ophthalmopathy patients, the Clinical Activity Score reached at least 3, the NOSPECS grade reached at least 4, and duration remained under 3 months. Pregnant or lactating patients were excluded, as were those with uncontrolled infection or other autoimmune disease. The diagnostic basis comprised clinical symptoms, serum thyroxine and TRAb, thyroid ultrasound and orbital computed tomography. This clonotype was counted ten times or more. RNA transcripts provided the source from which TCR beta CDR3 regions were amplified. RT-PCR in the first round (using the HTBI primer set) targeted the TCR CDR3. MiXCR, run by TCRdb on the multiplex PCR reads, gives a single entry per CDR3 protein. In the table there are 300,000 to 450,000 distinct CDR3 sequences, about 14% of which are singletons.

The CDR3 runs 17 residues. The germline CDR1 and CDR2 sequences are LGHNT and FRNRAP. Trimming removed 2 bases from V and 10 bases from J, with 21 bases in between. The V gene is TRBV12-5, the J gene TRBJ1-6; D perhaps matches TRBD1 (6 bases). The sequence came from a woman in her 30s with Graves' ophthalmopathy. The sequenced material came from blood. CDR3 coding DNA: TGTGCTAGTGGTTTGCTTCCCCGGGTACAGGGAAGATCACCCCTCCACTTT. Its translation is CASGLLPRVQGRSPLHF.